This entry lists 9 T cell receptor beta chains sequenced from one sample in a study of blood T cells in healthy people across ages. Alongside a J-beta primer mix, a sample-barcoded 5' primer served in a second PCR lasting about 7 to 11 cycles. Each CDR3 protein is one row after TCRdb ran MiXCR on the 5' RACE reads. The sample shows about 760,000 distinct CDR3 sequences, roughly 25% of them seen only once. The data were also submitted as part of a second study, on T cells of mothers and their children.

Sequencing was carried out using blood. The receptors shown here come from a boy aged 5-17 years in good health.

The rearrangement uses TRBV5-6 and TRBJ2-2; no clear D. Trimming pared 2 bases from V and 2 bases from J, leaving 19 bases between. CDR1 is SGHDT and CDR2 is YYEEEE in the germline V gene. This CDR3 is built from 18 residues. The CDR3 DNA reads TGTGCCAGCAGCTTTCGCTTGACCAGGTCCCCTAACACCGGGGAGCTGTTTTTT. Protein: CASSFRLTRSPNTGELFF.

The chain combines TRBV6-5 with TRBJ1-5; D gene ambiguous. With 4 bases removed from V and 2 bases from J, the gap between germline ends came to 9 bases. This CDR3 region has 14 residues. The germline V gene encodes CDR1 MNHEY and CDR2 SVGAGI. The CDR3 region has the DNA TGTGCCAGCAGTTTGGGTCCGGGCAATCAGCCCCAGCATTTT. This gives the protein CASSLGPGNQPQHF.

The chain recombines TRBV5-1 with TRBJ2-7; D is undetermined. V was trimmed by 5 bases and J by 3 bases, leaving 15 bases between them. The CDR3 loop spans 14 amino acids. In germline, CDR1 is SGHRS, CDR2 YFSETQ. The CDR3 DNA is TGCGCCAGCAGTTTTGGCCGGCCCGACTACGAGCAGTACTTC. Its protein is CASSFGRPDYEQYF.

This clonotype was seen only a few times. The chain has TRBV28 and TRBJ2-1, with TRBD2 matching 12 bases. This CDR3 has 21 amino acids. With V trimmed by 1 base and J by 0 bases, 13 bases remained unmatched. CDR1 MDHEN and CDR2 SYDVKM come from the germline V gene. The CDR3 DNA follows: TGTGCCAGCAGTTTATCTCTTCCGGGACTAGCGGGCGTCAGCTCCTACAATGAGCAGTTCTTC. It specifies CASSLSLPGLAGVSSYNEQFF.

This clonotype was detected only a few times. The V and J genes are TRBV7-3 and TRBJ2-1; 7 nucleotides line up with TRBD2. The V and J ends lost 1 base and 0 bases, in that order; junction bases with no gene match: 6. This CDR3 spans 17 amino acids. Per the germline V gene, CDR1 is SGHTA and CDR2 is FQGTGA. The CDR3 DNA follows: TGTGCCAGCAGCTTAAGGGGACTACAGACCTCCTACAATGAGCAGTTCTTC. Translation: CASSLRGLQTSYNEQFF.

The chain carries TRBV4-3 and TRBJ2-2; 7 positions match TRBD1. CDR1 is LGHNA and CDR2 is YSLEER in the germline V gene. CDR3 length: 15 residues. Trimming at V came to 0 bases and at J to 4 bases, leaving 2 bases not matched to a gene. The CDR3 loop is CASSQDRGITGELFF. The CDR3 DNA reads TGCGCCAGCAGCCAAGACAGGGGGATCACCGGGGAGCTGTTTTTT.

This clonotype has a handful of counts. The rearrangement links TRBV2 to TRBJ2-4; D unresolved. The CDR3 length is 15 residues. Per the germline V gene, CDR1 is SNHLY and CDR2 is FYNNEI. Between the trimmed V and J ends, which lost 1 base and 0 bases, there was a span of 7 bases. The CDR3 region is CASSEDHAAKNIQYF. DNA for the CDR3: TGTGCCAGCAGTGAAGATCATGCAGCCAAAAACATTCAGTACTTC. The full variable domain, with the rest looked up from reference TRBV2 and TRBJ2-4, is EPEVTQTPSHQVTQMGQEVILRCVPISNHLYFYWYRQILGQKVEFLVSFYNNEISEKSEIFDDQFSVERPDGSNFTLKIRSTKLEDSAMYFCASSEDHAAKNIQYFGAGTRLSVL.

This clonotype was observed a few times. The chain uses TRBV9 and TRBJ2-1, with D possibly matching TRBD2 (6 bases). Between the trimmed V and J ends, which lost 4 bases and 0 bases, there was a span of 14 bases. CDR1 SGDLS and CDR2 YYNGEE come from the germline V gene. This CDR3 region has 16 residues. CDR3 sequence: CASSPPSAGSYNEQFF. In nucleotides, the CDR3 is TGTGCCAGCAGCCCACCTAGCGCCGGCTCCTACAATGAGCAGTTCTTC. Full variable domain (rest looked up from reference TRBV9 and TRBJ2-1): DSGVTQTPKHLITATGQRVTLRCSPRSGDLSVYWYQQSLDQGLQFLIQYYNGEERAKGNILERFSAQQFPDLHSELNLSSLELGDSALYFCASSPPSAGSYNEQFFGPGTRLTVL.

The chain combines TRBV5-6 with TRBJ2-2, with 7 positions matching TRBD2. The CDR3 covers 15 residues. CDR1 is SGHDT, CDR2 YYEEEE, per germline. With V trimmed by 3 bases and J by 5 bases, 7 bases remained unmatched. The CDR3 protein is CASSSRGVFTGELFF. For the CDR3, the DNA is TGTGCCAGCAGCTCCCGGGGGGTTTTTACCGGGGAGCTGTTTTTT.